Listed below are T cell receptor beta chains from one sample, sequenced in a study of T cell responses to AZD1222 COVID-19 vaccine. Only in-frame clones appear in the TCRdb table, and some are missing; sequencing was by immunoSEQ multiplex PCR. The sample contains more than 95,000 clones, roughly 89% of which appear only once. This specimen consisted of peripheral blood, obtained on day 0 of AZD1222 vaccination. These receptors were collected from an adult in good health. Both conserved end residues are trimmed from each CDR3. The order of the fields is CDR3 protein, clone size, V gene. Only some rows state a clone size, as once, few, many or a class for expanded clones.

ATSRTSGLDTQY . TRBV24-1
ATSKGGSNQPQH . TRBV15
ASSLTEFNQPQH . TRBV4-2
ASSSLRITDTQY . TRBV7-2
ASSSQVGTEAF . TRBV11-2
SALNDYEQY . TRBV20-1
ASAREVVSGNTIY . TRBV7-2
ASSLTGGAETQY . TRBV18
ASRPDSYEQY few TRBV28
ASAAPMNTEAF . TRBV18
ASMTGRSSYEQY . TRBV6-5
ASSLEAPYEQY . TRBV7-9
AISESGNQPQH . TRBV10-3
ASSYGIEAF few TRBV6-2/TRBV6-3
ASSSGTGSSYEQY once TRBV27
ASNEGEIGSPLH . TRBV2
ASSLRQAVLH once TRBV28
ASSQAAGPSTDTQY . TRBV4-3
AWSVQGNQPQH . TRBV30
ASSLDRSTEAF . TRBV7-3
ASSPGVGEGYNEQF . TRBV9
ASSGLVGYGYT . TRBV5-6
ASSKGVRCNEKLF . TRBV21-1
ASSHQGNTEAF few TRBV3-1/TRBV3-2
ASAGGMNTEAF . TRBV6-5
ASSPPVSYEQY . TRBV28
ASSVTFREHYGYT . TRBV5-6
ASRQETQY . TRBV2
ASSRDSWQNTEAF once TRBV9
ASSPGVQETQY few TRBV11-1
ASNRDSSYEQY . TRBV5-1
ASSVVNEQF . TRBV3-1/TRBV3-2
ASTPRQGRGNQPQH . TRBV19
ASNFRDRTYEQY . TRBV28
ASSPGGNQPQH . TRBV18
ASSYSPGPREQY few TRBV6-5
ASSEEGSSPLH . TRBV2
ASSQTGDSPLH . TRBV3-1/TRBV3-2
ASKPTGLNSGELF . TRBV6-5
ASRAPGTSRWNEQF . TRBV3-1/TRBV3-2